This T cell receptor beta chain was sequenced during a study of CD8 T cells in Susac syndrome. Sequencing targeted TCR beta in T cells from blood (CD8+ and CD4+). The patients serving as multiple sclerosis controls were treatment-naive. They had stable or active relapsing-remitting disease and fulfilled revised McDonald criteria. RNA totalling roughly 0.45 to 1 ug underwent reverse transcription with random hexamers. The immunoSEQ assay covered 54 Vbeta and 13 Jbeta segments for CDR3. TCRdb redid the calling of the immunoSEQ multiplex PCR reads with MiXCR, one entry per CDR3 protein. The sample shows some 150,000 distinct CDR3 sequences, 94% of them seen only once. The sequence was collected from a human donor with multiple sclerosis. Sequencing was performed on CD8+ T cells from PBMCs.

The CDR3 spells CASSSPEDREKLFF. CDR3 coding DNA: TGTGCCAGCAGCTCTCCGGAGGACAGAGAAAAACTGTTTTTT. The chain employs TRBV9 and TRBJ1-4; the D gene is possibly TRBD1 (6 bases). The germline V gene has CDR1 SGDLS and CDR2 YYNGEE. V lost 4 bases, J lost 8 bases, and 15 bases lay in between. This CDR3 has 14 residues.